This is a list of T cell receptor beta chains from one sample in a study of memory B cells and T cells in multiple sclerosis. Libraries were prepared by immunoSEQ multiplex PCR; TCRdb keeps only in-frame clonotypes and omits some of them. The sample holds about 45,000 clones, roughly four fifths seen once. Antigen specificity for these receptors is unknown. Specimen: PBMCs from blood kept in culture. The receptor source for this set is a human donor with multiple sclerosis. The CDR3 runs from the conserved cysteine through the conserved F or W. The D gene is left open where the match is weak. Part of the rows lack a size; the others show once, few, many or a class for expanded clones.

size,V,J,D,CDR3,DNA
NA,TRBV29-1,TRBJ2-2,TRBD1,CSVNTGVTGELFF,TGCAGCGTCAATACAGGGGTCACCGGGGAGCTGTTTTTT
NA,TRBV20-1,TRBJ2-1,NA,CSARWYEQFF,TGCAGTGCTAGGTGGTATGAGCAGTTCTTC
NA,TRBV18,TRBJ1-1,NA,CASSPTFGGNTEAFF,TGTGCCAGCTCGCCGACGTTCGGGGGAAACACTGAAGCTTTCTTT
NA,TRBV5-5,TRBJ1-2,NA,CASSLKRTDTYGYTF,TGTGCCAGCAGCTTGAAAAGGACAGACACATATGGCTACACCTTC
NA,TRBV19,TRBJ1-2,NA,CASSAVRGYTF,TGTGCCAGTAGTGCGGTCCGGGGCTACACCTTC
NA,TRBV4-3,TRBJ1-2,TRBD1,CASSQLQGGLDGYTF,TGCGCCAGCAGCCAACTCCAGGGGGGTCTCGATGGCTACACCTTC
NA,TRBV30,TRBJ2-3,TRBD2,CAWATGTSGGGAQYF,TGTGCCTGGGCTACCGGGACTAGCGGGGGGGGTGCGCAGTATTTT
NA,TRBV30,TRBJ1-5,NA,CAWSGWGNQPQHF,TGTGCCTGGAGTGGATGGGGCAATCAGCCCCAGCATTTT
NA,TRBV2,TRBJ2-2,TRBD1,CASSGNRGTGELFF,TGTGCCAGCAGTGGTAACAGGGGCACCGGGGAGCTGTTTTTT
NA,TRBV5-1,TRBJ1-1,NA,CASSLVRQGGYTEAFF,TGCGCCAGCAGCTTGGTTCGGCAGGGAGGATACACTGAAGCTTTCTTT
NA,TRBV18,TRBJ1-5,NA,CASSPTETNQPQHF,TGTGCCAGCTCACCAACAGAGACCAATCAGCCCCAGCATTTT
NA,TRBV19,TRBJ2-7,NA,CASRVRHNDYEQYF,TGTGCCAGTAGGGTCCGGCATAACGACTACGAGCAGTACTTC
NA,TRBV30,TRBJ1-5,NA,CAWSNSNQPQHF,TGTGCCTGGTCCAATAGCAATCAGCCCCAGCATTTT
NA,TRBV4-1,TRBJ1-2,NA,CASSHTAVENGYTF,TGCGCCAGCAGCCATACAGCGGTAGAGAATGGCTACACCTTC
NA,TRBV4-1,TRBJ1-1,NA,CASSQGGANTEAFF,TGCGCCAGCAGCCAAGGGGGCGCGAACACTGAAGCTTTCTTT
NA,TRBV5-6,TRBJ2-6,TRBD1,CASSWGTGLGANVLTF,TGTGCCAGCAGCTGGGGGACAGGGCTTGGGGCCAACGTCCTGACTTTC
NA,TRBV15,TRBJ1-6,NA,CATSEGGGNSPLHF,TGTGCCACCAGCGAGGGGGGGGGTAATTCACCCCTCCACTTT
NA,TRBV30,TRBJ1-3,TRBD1,CAWGPQGAYGNTIYF,TGTGCCTGGGGCCCACAGGGGGCTTATGGAAACACCATATATTTT
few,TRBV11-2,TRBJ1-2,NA,CASSSLDRYYGYTF,TGTGCCAGCAGCTCCCTGGACCGCTACTATGGCTACACCTTC
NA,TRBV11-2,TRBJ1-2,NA,CASSLEGRLGYTF,TGTGCCAGCAGCTTAGAGGGGCGGCTTGGCTACACCTTC
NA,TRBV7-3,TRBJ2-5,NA,CASSQGVGETQYF,TGTGCCAGCAGCCAGGGAGTGGGAGAGACCCAGTACTTC
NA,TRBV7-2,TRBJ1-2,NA,CASSLAGGPYGYTF,TGTGCCAGCAGCCTGGCGGGGGGGCCCTATGGCTACACCTTC
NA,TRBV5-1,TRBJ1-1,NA,CASSLVGLNTEAFF,TGCGCCAGCAGCTTGGTCGGGTTGAACACTGAAGCTTTCTTT
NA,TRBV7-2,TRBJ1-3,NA,CASSLDHSGNTIYF,TGTGCCAGCAGCTTGGATCACTCTGGAAACACCATATATTTT
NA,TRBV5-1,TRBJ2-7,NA,CASSLYPGDYEQYF,TGCGCCAGCAGCTTGTACCCAGGGGACTACGAGCAGTACTTC
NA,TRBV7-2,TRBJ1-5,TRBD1,CASSLGQFPQPQHF,TGTGCCAGCAGCTTGGGACAGTTCCCTCAGCCCCAGCATTTT
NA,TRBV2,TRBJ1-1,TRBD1,CASTYGTGNTEAFF,TGTGCCAGCACCTATGGGACAGGCAACACTGAAGCTTTCTTT
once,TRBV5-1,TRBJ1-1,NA,CASSLDRANTEAFF,TGCGCCAGCAGCTTGGACAGGGCGAACACTGAAGCTTTCTTT
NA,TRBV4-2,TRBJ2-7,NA,CASSQDNGGGDEQYF,TGTGCCAGCAGCCAAGACAACGGGGGTGGGGACGAGCAGTACTTC
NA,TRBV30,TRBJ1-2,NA,CAWRVAEARNYGYTF,TGTGCCTGGAGGGTCGCCGAGGCTCGAAACTATGGCTACACCTTC
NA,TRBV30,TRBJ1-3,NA,CAWSPSNSGNTIYF,TGTGCCTGGAGTCCAAGCAACTCTGGAAACACCATATATTTT
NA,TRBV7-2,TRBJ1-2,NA,CASSPPGRGIGGYTF,TGTGCCAGCAGCCCCCCAGGGCGGGGAATAGGTGGCTACACCTTC
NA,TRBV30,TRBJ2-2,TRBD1,CAWRTGGNTGELFF,TGTGCCTGGAGGACAGGGGGGAACACCGGGGAGCTGTTTTTT
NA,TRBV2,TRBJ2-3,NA,CASSSDWTSTDTQYF,TGTGCCAGCAGCTCGGACTGGACAAGCACAGATACGCAGTATTTT
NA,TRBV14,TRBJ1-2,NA,CASELTGGGGYGYTF,TGTGCCAGCGAGTTGACTGGGGGAGGCGGTTATGGCTACACCTTC
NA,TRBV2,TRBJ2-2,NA,CASKLDTGELFF,TGTGCCAGCAAGCTCGACACCGGGGAGCTGTTTTTT
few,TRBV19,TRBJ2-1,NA,CASRDHSYNEQFF,TGTGCCAGCCGGGACCACTCCTACAATGAGCAGTTCTTC